The rows below give T cell receptor beta chains drawn from one sample of a study of cytomegalovirus exposure and HLA in healthy donors. Assay used: immunoSEQ multiplex PCR; TCRdb lists only in-frame clones, some missing. The repertoire holds 170,000 or so clones, with around three quarters as singletons. Sequenced: PBMCs. The receptors were gathered from a woman in her forties or fifties in good health and CMV-seropositive. CDR3s include the opening cysteine and the closing phenylalanine or tryptophan. The D gene is left open where the match is weak. Clone sizes are given selectively: once, few, many, or a class where the clone is expanded.

CDR3 length: 13; D gene: -; V gene: TRBV28; clone size: -; J gene: TRBJ1-2; CDR3 DNA: TGTGCCAGCCGGCCAGGGAAGGTGCCTGGCTACACCTTC; CDR3 protein: CASRPGKVPGYTF
CDR3 length: 16; D gene: TRBD2; V gene: TRBV15; clone size: -; J gene: TRBJ2-7; CDR3 DNA: TGTGCCACCAGCAGAGGGGGGACTAGCGGCTCCTACGAGCAGTACTTC; CDR3 protein: CATSRGGTSGSYEQYF
CDR3 length: 14; D gene: TRBD1; V gene: TRBV5-4; clone size: -; J gene: TRBJ2-7; CDR3 DNA: TGTGCCAGCAGCCCAACAGGGGTCTCCTACGAGCAGTACTTC; CDR3 protein: CASSPTGVSYEQYF
CDR3 length: 15; D gene: TRBD1; V gene: TRBV9; clone size: -; J gene: TRBJ2-1; CDR3 DNA: TGTGCCAGCACCGAAACCGGGACAGGATCCAATGAGCAGTTCTTC; CDR3 protein: CASTETGTGSNEQFF
CDR3 length: 16; D gene: -; V gene: TRBV21-1; clone size: few; J gene: TRBJ2-7; CDR3 DNA: TGTGCCAGCAGCAAACAAGGAGGGAAACTCTCCTACGAGCAGTACTTC; CDR3 protein: CASSKQGGKLSYEQYF
CDR3 length: 14; D gene: -; V gene: TRBV11-2; clone size: -; J gene: TRBJ1-2; CDR3 DNA: TGTGCCAGCAGCTTATCAGGGCCGAACTATGGCTACACCTTC; CDR3 protein: CASSLSGPNYGYTF
CDR3 length: 16; D gene: -; V gene: TRBV28; clone size: -; J gene: TRBJ2-6; CDR3 DNA: TGTGCCAGCAGTTCCAGAACAGGGCCTGGGGCCAACGTCCTGACTTTC; CDR3 protein: CASSSRTGPGANVLTF
CDR3 length: 14; D gene: TRBD1; V gene: TRBV6-6; clone size: -; J gene: TRBJ1-2; CDR3 DNA: TGTGCCAGCAGTTACCATACAGGGGGGGATGGCTACACCTTC; CDR3 protein: CASSYHTGGDGYTF
CDR3 length: 16; D gene: TRBD1; V gene: TRBV7-6; clone size: -; J gene: TRBJ2-1; CDR3 DNA: TGTGCCAGCAGCTCGCGTTCAGGGGGCAGTCACAATGAGCAGTTCTTC; CDR3 protein: CASSSRSGGSHNEQFF
CDR3 length: 13; D gene: -; V gene: TRBV6-5; clone size: -; J gene: TRBJ1-2; CDR3 DNA: TGTGCCAGCAGTTACAACTTCGACTATGGCTACACCTTC; CDR3 protein: CASSYNFDYGYTF
CDR3 length: 16; D gene: -; V gene: TRBV27; clone size: -; J gene: TRBJ2-2; CDR3 DNA: TGTGCCAGCAGTTCCCCCCGGAGGGTCAACACCGGGGAGCTGTTTTTT; CDR3 protein: CASSSPRRVNTGELFF
CDR3 length: 15; D gene: -; V gene: TRBV7-9; clone size: -; J gene: TRBJ1-2; CDR3 DNA: TGTTCCAGCAGCCAAGACCTGGCAGGAGGGCCTGGCTACACCTTC; CDR3 protein: CSSSQDLAGGPGYTF
CDR3 length: 14; D gene: -; V gene: TRBV5-1; clone size: -; J gene: TRBJ1-2; CDR3 DNA: TGCGCCAGCAGCCTAGGACAGTCTAACTATGGCTACACCTTC; CDR3 protein: CASSLGQSNYGYTF
CDR3 length: 14; D gene: -; V gene: TRBV7-9; clone size: -; J gene: TRBJ1-2; CDR3 DNA: TGTGCCAGCAGCTTACAGGGTTCTAACTATGGCTACACCTTC; CDR3 protein: CASSLQGSNYGYTF
CDR3 length: 16; D gene: -; V gene: TRBV19; clone size: once; J gene: TRBJ2-1; CDR3 DNA: TGTGCCAGTAGTTCAACCCCCAGAGGCGTGCGGAATGAGCAGTTCTTC; CDR3 protein: CASSSTPRGVRNEQFF
CDR3 length: 13; D gene: TRBD1; V gene: TRBV5-6; clone size: -; J gene: TRBJ1-4; CDR3 DNA: TGTGCCAGCAGCTTGGTACAGGGGGAAAAACTGTTTTTT; CDR3 protein: CASSLVQGEKLFF
CDR3 length: 12; D gene: -; V gene: TRBV6-1; clone size: -; J gene: TRBJ2-7; CDR3 DNA: TGTGCCAGCATGGGTAGCACCTACGAGCAGTACTTC; CDR3 protein: CASMGSTYEQYF
CDR3 length: 15; D gene: -; V gene: TRBV5-6; clone size: -; J gene: TRBJ2-7; CDR3 DNA: TGTGCCAGCAGCCTCCCCCGCAGGCTGCGAGACGAGCAGTACTTC; CDR3 protein: CASSLPRRLRDEQYF
CDR3 length: 15; D gene: TRBD2; V gene: TRBV2; clone size: -; J gene: TRBJ2-7; CDR3 DNA: TGTGCCAGCAGGAGTAGCGGGGCCAACTCTTACGAGCAGTACTTC; CDR3 protein: CASRSSGANSYEQYF
CDR3 length: 15; D gene: TRBD1; V gene: TRBV19; clone size: -; J gene: TRBJ1-5; CDR3 DNA: TGTGCCAGTACCCCCGTACAGGGGGCGGATCAGCCCCAGCATTTT; CDR3 protein: CASTPVQGADQPQHF
CDR3 length: 13; D gene: -; V gene: TRBV10-3; clone size: -; J gene: TRBJ2-7; CDR3 DNA: TGTGCCATCAGTCCGGGAAACTCCTACGAGCAGTACTTC; CDR3 protein: CAISPGNSYEQYF
CDR3 length: 16; D gene: TRBD2; V gene: TRBV7-3; clone size: -; J gene: TRBJ2-6; CDR3 DNA: TGTGCCAGCAGCGTGGGGACTAGCTCTGGGGCCAACGTCCTGACTTTC; CDR3 protein: CASSVGTSSGANVLTF
CDR3 length: 16; D gene: TRBD1; V gene: TRBV28; clone size: -; J gene: TRBJ1-2; CDR3 DNA: TGTGCCAGCAGTTTAGTTAGTAAACAGGGGGGTTATGGCTACACCTTC; CDR3 protein: CASSLVSKQGGYGYTF
CDR3 length: 17; D gene: -; V gene: TRBV4-3; clone size: -; J gene: TRBJ1-2; CDR3 DNA: TGCGCCAGCAGCCAAGGAATCCCGGGACAATCCATCTATGGCTACACCTTC; CDR3 protein: CASSQGIPGQSIYGYTF
CDR3 length: 15; D gene: TRBD1; V gene: TRBV7-3; clone size: -; J gene: TRBJ2-7; CDR3 DNA: TGTGCCAGCAGCCCTAGTTGGGGACAGACCTACGAGCAGTACTTC; CDR3 protein: CASSPSWGQTYEQYF
CDR3 length: 16; D gene: TRBD1; V gene: TRBV19; clone size: -; J gene: TRBJ2-7; CDR3 DNA: TGTGCCAGTAGAGGACCGGGTGTGGACAGGGCCTACGAGCAGTACTTC; CDR3 protein: CASRGPGVDRAYEQYF
CDR3 length: 13; D gene: -; V gene: TRBV29-1; clone size: -; J gene: TRBJ2-1; CDR3 DNA: TGCAGCGTCTCTTTCAGGTTTGTGTATGAGCAGTTCTTC; CDR3 protein: CSVSFRFVYEQFF
CDR3 length: 15; D gene: -; V gene: TRBV7-2; clone size: -; J gene: TRBJ1-1; CDR3 DNA: TGTGCCAGCAGGGGAGTGAGGGGGGGAGTCACTGAAGCTTTCTTT; CDR3 protein: CASRGVRGGVTEAFF
CDR3 length: 17; D gene: TRBD1; V gene: TRBV4-3; clone size: -; J gene: TRBJ1-1; CDR3 DNA: TGCGCCAGCAGCCAAGACCCTCCCGGACAGGGGAACACTGAAGCTTTCTTT; CDR3 protein: CASSQDPPGQGNTEAFF
CDR3 length: 14; D gene: TRBD1; V gene: TRBV6-6; clone size: once; J gene: TRBJ2-7; CDR3 DNA: TGTGCCAGCAGATCGACAGGGGTTAACTACGAGCAGTACTTC; CDR3 protein: CASRSTGVNYEQYF
CDR3 length: 14; D gene: -; V gene: TRBV28; clone size: -; J gene: TRBJ2-2; CDR3 DNA: TGTGCCAGCAGTTTATACGGGAACACCGGGGAGCTGTTTTTT; CDR3 protein: CASSLYGNTGELFF
CDR3 length: 13; D gene: -; V gene: TRBV6-1; clone size: -; J gene: TRBJ2-5; CDR3 DNA: TGTGCCAGCAGCGCGGGACGGGGAGAGACCCAGTACTTC; CDR3 protein: CASSAGRGETQYF
CDR3 length: 12; D gene: -; V gene: TRBV28; clone size: -; J gene: TRBJ1-2; CDR3 DNA: TGTGCCAGCATTTCAACCTATCGGGACTACACCTTC; CDR3 protein: CASISTYRDYTF